A selection of T cell receptor beta chains follows, all from one sample in a study of blood T cell repertoires in COVID-19. This table comes from immunoSEQ multiplex PCR, and its TCRdb copy is limited to in-frame clones, with some not included. The repertoire consists of over 45,000 clones, with 80% to 85% occurring once and the leading ten covering 25% to 35%. The material sequenced was peripheral blood. Source of these receptors: a woman of 80 years or more with active or convalescent COVID-19. Both conserved end residues are part of each CDR3. The D gene is left open where the match is weak. Expanded clones get a size class; other rows say once, few or many, or leave the size out.

>.|14|TRBD1|TRBV24-1|TRBJ1-1
TGTGCCTCAAGGGGGACAGGGGGCGCGACTGAAGCTTTCTTT
CASRGTGGATEAFF
>few|15|TRBD1|TRBV24-1|TRBJ1-1
TGTGCCACCAGTGGTATGGGACAGGGAAACAATGAAGCTTTCTTT
CATSGMGQGNNEAFF
>few|17|.|TRBV5-4|TRBJ1-1
TGTGCCAGCAGCTTGGAGGGGCGGGGGCGCATGAACACTGAAGCTTTCTTT
CASSLEGRGRMNTEAFF
>.|14|TRBD1|TRBV6-5|TRBJ2-2
TGTGCCAGCTCCGGACAGGGGAGCACCGGGGAGCTGTTTTTT
CASSGQGSTGELFF
>.|16|TRBD1|TRBV6-8|TRBJ2-7
TGTGCCAGCAGTTGGGACTTCGGGACAGGTAGCTACGAGCAGTACTTC
CASSWDFGTGSYEQYF
>once|14|.|TRBV3-1/TRBV3-2|TRBJ1-6
TGTGCCAGCAGCCAAGGATGGGGGGATTCACCCCTCCACTTT
CASSQGWGDSPLHF
>.|17|TRBD2|TRBV11-2|TRBJ2-3
TGTGCCAGCAGCTTAAGACTAGCGGGGGCTCACACAGATACGCAGTATTTT
CASSLRLAGAHTDTQYF
>.|17|.|TRBV7-2|TRBJ2-2
TGTGCCAGCAGCGGGGGGAGACAGGGCCCGAACACCGGGGAGCTGTTTTTT
CASSGGRQGPNTGELFF
>.|16|TRBD1|TRBV6-6|TRBJ1-5
TGTGCCAGCAGTTCAGGGGGACACGATAGCAATCAGCCCCAGCATTTT
CASSSGGHDSNQPQHF
>.|14|TRBD1|TRBV6-2/TRBV6-3|TRBJ1-2
TGTGCCAGCAGCCGACAGGGAACCAGTGGTGGCTACACCTTC
CASSRQGTSGGYTF
>.|13|.|TRBV7-2|TRBJ1-5
TGTGCCAGCAGCATGGCGGAGAATCAGCCCCAGCATTTT
CASSMAENQPQHF
>.|13|.|TRBV7-3|TRBJ1-1
TGTGCCAGCAGCCCCCAAGGGGGCACTGAAGCTTTCTTT
CASSPQGGTEAFF
>.|15|.|TRBV2|TRBJ2-7
TGTGCCAGCAGAATAGGCCTAGCTGTGAAGTACGAGCAGTACTTC
CASRIGLAVKYEQYF
>.|14|.|TRBV5-1|TRBJ2-2
TGCGCCAGCAGCTTGGTGCGTATCACCGGGGAGCTGTTTTTT
CASSLVRITGELFF
>.|12|.|TRBV6-2/TRBV6-3|TRBJ2-1
TGTGCCAGCAGTCCCCTCCCCCATGAGCAGTTCTTC
CASSPLPHEQFF
>.|14|TRBD1|TRBV27|TRBJ1-2
TGTGCCAGCAGTCCCAGACAGGGGGCAAGTGGCTACACCTTC
CASSPRQGASGYTF
>.|20|TRBD2|TRBV4-2|TRBJ2-5
TGTGCCAGCAGCCAAGAAGCCACCGGACTAGCGGGGGGGCGGTCGGAGACCCAGTACTTC
CASSQEATGLAGGRSETQYF
>.|15|.|TRBV9|TRBJ1-6
TGTGCCAGCAGCCCCACCCCAGGGGTCGTTTCACCCCTCCACTTT
CASSPTPGVVSPLHF
>.|10|.|TRBV7-2|TRBJ2-7
TGTGCCAGCCTGGAGAGGGAGCAGTACTTC
CASLEREQYF
>few|14|TRBD2|TRBV7-2|TRBJ2-7
TGTGCCAGCAGCTTAGGCGGGGGGCCCTACGAGCAGTACTTC
CASSLGGGPYEQYF
>once|15|TRBD2|TRBV4-2|TRBJ2-3
TGTGCCAGCAGCCAGTCTCGGGGGGGCACAGATACGCAGTATTTT
CASSQSRGGTDTQYF
>.|13|.|TRBV12-3/TRBV12-4|TRBJ2-5
TGTGCCAGCAGTTCCCGGGGTCAAGAGACCCAGTACTTC
CASSSRGQETQYF
>.|13|.|TRBV12-3/TRBV12-4|TRBJ1-2
TGTGCCAGCAGTTTATCAGGCCTCCCGTGGTACACCTTC
CASSLSGLPWYTF
>.|14|.|TRBV11-2|TRBJ1-4
TGTGCCAGCAGCTCAAACACGATTAATGAAAAACTGTTTTTT
CASSSNTINEKLFF
>.|14|TRBD1|TRBV27|TRBJ1-5
TGTGCCAGCAGTTTTATCCAGGGGGATCAGCCCCAGCATTTT
CASSFIQGDQPQHF
>.|14|TRBD1|TRBV6-2/TRBV6-3|TRBJ1-1
TGTGCCAGCAGTTACGCGACAGGGATCACTGAAGCTTTCTTT
CASSYATGITEAFF
>few|14|.|TRBV6-4|TRBJ1-6
TGTGCCAGCAGTGTCGGCAGGGTGGATTCACCCCTCCACTTT
CASSVGRVDSPLHF
>.|17|TRBD1|TRBV28|TRBJ1-2
TGTGCCAGCAGTTTGAGCGGGCAGACAGGGGGCAACTATGGCTACACCTTC
CASSLSGQTGGNYGYTF
>once|14|.|TRBV11-2|TRBJ1-2
TGTGCCAGCAGCTTAGTGGAGTCCTGGACAGGCTACACCTTC
CASSLVESWTGYTF
>few|15|.|TRBV4-3|TRBJ1-4
TGCGCCAGCAGCCAAGATTCCTCGGGTGGTGAAAAACTGTTTTTT
CASSQDSSGGEKLFF
>.|13|TRBD1|TRBV19|TRBJ1-1
TGTGCCAGTAGTGGGACAGGGTCGAGAGAAGCTTTCTTT
CASSGTGSREAFF
>.|14|TRBD1|TRBV7-2|TRBJ1-5
TGTGCCAGCAGCGTAGGGACAGGGGCACAGCCCCAGCATTTT
CASSVGTGAQPQHF
>.|16|TRBD1|TRBV27|TRBJ1-6
TGTGCCAGCAGTGACAGGGGGCAAGTTAATAATTCACCCCTCCACTTT
CASSDRGQVNNSPLHF
>.|16|TRBD1|TRBV6-2/TRBV6-3|TRBJ1-1
TGTGCCAGCAGTAAAGATCCAGGACAGGCCTGGACTGAAGCTTTCTTT
CASSKDPGQAWTEAFF
>.|16|TRBD2|TRBV9|TRBJ2-3
TGTGCCAGCAGCGCAATAGCGGGGGGTGGCACAGATACGCAGTATTTT
CASSAIAGGGTDTQYF
>once|14|TRBD1|TRBV18|TRBJ1-2
TGTGCCAGCTCACCACAATCACAGGGGGATGGCTACACCTTC
CASSPQSQGDGYTF
>.|13|.|TRBV7-2|TRBJ2-3
TGTGCCAGCAGCTCCCCCTTGTCAGATACGCAGTATTTT
CASSSPLSDTQYF
>.|16|.|TRBV5-5|TRBJ2-2
TGTGCCAGCAGCTCGGGGGACAGTCCGCGGACCGGGGAGCTGTTTTTT
CASSSGDSPRTGELFF
>.|12|.|TRBV29-1|TRBJ1-1
TGCAGCGTGGGACACTCGAACACTGAAGCTTTCTTT
CSVGHSNTEAFF
>.|17|.|TRBV7-2|TRBJ2-3
TGTGCCAGCAGCTTAAGCGGGCGGGTGGGGCTTACAGATACGCAGTATTTT
CASSLSGRVGLTDTQYF
>.|12|.|TRBV18|TRBJ2-7
TGTGCCAGCTCACCTGGTAGCTACGAGCAGTACTTC
CASSPGSYEQYF
>once|15|TRBD1|TRBV5-6|TRBJ1-5
TGTGCCAGCAGCGTCGCCCAGGGGGCAGGTCAGCCCCAGCATTTT
CASSVAQGAGQPQHF
>.|11|TRBD1|TRBV5-6|TRBJ1-2
TGTGCCAGCAGCGTGGGACAGGGCGGGACCTTC
CASSVGQGGTF
>.|16|TRBD2|TRBV7-2|TRBJ2-5
TGTGCCAGCAGCTCTCTAGCGGGGCCCCCGCAAGAGACCCAGTACTTC
CASSSLAGPPQETQYF
>.|15|TRBD1|TRBV7-9|TRBJ1-1
TGTGCCAGCAGCTTCTCACAGGGGAGGAACACTGAAGCTTTCTTT
CASSFSQGRNTEAFF
>.|13|TRBD1|TRBV28|TRBJ1-2
TGTGCCAGCAGTACCCGGGACAGGGATGGCTACACCTTC
CASSTRDRDGYTF
>.|14|TRBD1|TRBV10-2|TRBJ2-7
TGCGCCAGCAGTGATTCTGGGACAGGCTACGAGCAGTACTTC
CASSDSGTGYEQYF
>once|12|.|TRBV2|TRBJ2-5
TGTGCCAGCAGTGAGGGGCTGGGGACCCAGTACTTC
CASSEGLGTQYF
>once|16|.|TRBV5-4|TRBJ2-1
TGTGCCAGCAGGGAGGGGACAGAAAGCTCCTACAATGAGCAGTTCTTC
CASREGTESSYNEQFF
>.|12|.|TRBV12-5|TRBJ2-1
TGTGCTAGTGGTTCCAAAAACAATGAGCAGTTCTTC
CASGSKNNEQFF
>.|16|TRBD1|TRBV6-6|TRBJ2-3
TGTGCCAGCAGTTACGGGACAGGCACTAGCACAGATACGCAGTATTTT
CASSYGTGTSTDTQYF
>once|13|TRBD1|TRBV4-2|TRBJ2-3
TGTGCCAGCAGCCGGGACAGGACAGATACGCAGTATTTT
CASSRDRTDTQYF